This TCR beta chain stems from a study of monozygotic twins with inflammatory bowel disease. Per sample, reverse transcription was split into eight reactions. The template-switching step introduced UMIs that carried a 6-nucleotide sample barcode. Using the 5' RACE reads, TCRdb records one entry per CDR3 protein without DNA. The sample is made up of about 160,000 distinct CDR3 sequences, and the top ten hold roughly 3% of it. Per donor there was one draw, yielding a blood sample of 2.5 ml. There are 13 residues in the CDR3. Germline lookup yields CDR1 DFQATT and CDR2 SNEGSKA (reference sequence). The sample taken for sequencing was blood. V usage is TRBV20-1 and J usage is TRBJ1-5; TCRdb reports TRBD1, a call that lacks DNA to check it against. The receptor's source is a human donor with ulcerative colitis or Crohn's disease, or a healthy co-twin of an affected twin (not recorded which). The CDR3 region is CSASRGGLQPQHF.